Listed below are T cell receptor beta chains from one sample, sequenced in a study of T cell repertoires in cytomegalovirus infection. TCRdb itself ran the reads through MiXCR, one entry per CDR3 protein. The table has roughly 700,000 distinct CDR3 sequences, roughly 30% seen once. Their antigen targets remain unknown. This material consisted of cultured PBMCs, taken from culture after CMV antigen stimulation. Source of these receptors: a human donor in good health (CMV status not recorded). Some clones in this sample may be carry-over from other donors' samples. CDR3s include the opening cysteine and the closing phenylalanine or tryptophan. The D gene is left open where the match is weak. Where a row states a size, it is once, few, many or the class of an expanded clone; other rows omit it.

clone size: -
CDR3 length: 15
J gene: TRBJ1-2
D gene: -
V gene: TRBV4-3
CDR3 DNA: TGCGCCAGCAGCCAAGTCGGCGGCAGCGGCTATGGCTACACCTTC
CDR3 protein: CASSQVGGSGYGYTF

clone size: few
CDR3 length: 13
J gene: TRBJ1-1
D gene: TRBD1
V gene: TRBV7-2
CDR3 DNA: TGTGCCAGCAGCTTAGAGACAGGGGCTGAAGCTTTCTTT
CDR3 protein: CASSLETGAEAFF

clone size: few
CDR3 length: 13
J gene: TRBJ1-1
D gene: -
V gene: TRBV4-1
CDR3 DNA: TGCGCCAGCAGCCAAGATAGTTGGAGTGAAGCTTTCTTT
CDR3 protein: CASSQDSWSEAFF

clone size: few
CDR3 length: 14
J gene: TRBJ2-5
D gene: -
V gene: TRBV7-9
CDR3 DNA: TGTGCCAGCAGCCAATGGGGAGGCCAAGAGACCCAGTACTTC
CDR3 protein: CASSQWGGQETQYF

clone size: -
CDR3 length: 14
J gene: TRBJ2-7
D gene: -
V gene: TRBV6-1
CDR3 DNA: TGTGCCAGCAGCCTTCTGCCCAGAGCCTACGAGCAGTACTTC
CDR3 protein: CASSLLPRAYEQYF

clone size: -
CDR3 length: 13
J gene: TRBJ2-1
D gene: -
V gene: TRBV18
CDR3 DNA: TGTGCCAGCTCACCACGGGGGGACAATGAGCAGTTCTTC
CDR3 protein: CASSPRGDNEQFF

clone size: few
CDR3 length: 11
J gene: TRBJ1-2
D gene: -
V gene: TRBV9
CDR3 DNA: TGTGCCAGCCGTAGGACAACTGGCTACACCTTC
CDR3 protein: CASRRTTGYTF

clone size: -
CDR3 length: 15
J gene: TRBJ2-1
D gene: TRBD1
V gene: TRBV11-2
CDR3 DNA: TGTGCCAGCAGCCCAGACAGGGGGCATTACAATGAGCAGTTCTTC
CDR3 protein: CASSPDRGHYNEQFF

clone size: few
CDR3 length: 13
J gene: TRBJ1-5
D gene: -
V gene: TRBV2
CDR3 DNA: TGTGCCAGCGTGGGCGGTCGCAATCAGCCCCAGCATTTT
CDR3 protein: CASVGGRNQPQHF

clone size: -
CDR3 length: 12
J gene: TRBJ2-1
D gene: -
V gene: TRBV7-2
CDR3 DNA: TGTGCCAGCAGCTCAAGTTTAAATGAGCAGTTCTTC
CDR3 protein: CASSSSLNEQFF

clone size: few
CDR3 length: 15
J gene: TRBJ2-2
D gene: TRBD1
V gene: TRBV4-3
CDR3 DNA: TGCGCCAGCAGCCAAACAGGGGATAACACCGGGGAGCTGTTTTTT
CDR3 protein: CASSQTGDNTGELFF

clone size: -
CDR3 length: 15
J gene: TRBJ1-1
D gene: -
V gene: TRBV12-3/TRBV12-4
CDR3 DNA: TGTGCCAGCAGTTTAAGGAGGGCGGTGGGGACTGAAGCTTTCTTT
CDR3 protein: CASSLRRAVGTEAFF

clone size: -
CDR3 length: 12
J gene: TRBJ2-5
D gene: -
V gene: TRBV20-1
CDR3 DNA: TGCAGTGCTGACAGCCGCCAAGAGACCCAGTACTTC
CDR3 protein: CSADSRQETQYF

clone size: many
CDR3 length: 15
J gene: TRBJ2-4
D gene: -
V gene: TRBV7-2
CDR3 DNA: TGTGCCAGCAGCTCTCGGTGGGGTACCAAAAACATTCAGTACTTC
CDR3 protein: CASSSRWGTKNIQYF

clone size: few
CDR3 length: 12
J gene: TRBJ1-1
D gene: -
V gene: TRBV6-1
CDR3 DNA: TGTGCCAGCTTTGGGGAGGTCACTGAAGCTTTCTTT
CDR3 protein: CASFGEVTEAFF

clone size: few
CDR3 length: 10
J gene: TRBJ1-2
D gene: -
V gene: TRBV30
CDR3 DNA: TGTGCCTGCGACAGCTATGGCTACACCTTC
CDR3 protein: CACDSYGYTF

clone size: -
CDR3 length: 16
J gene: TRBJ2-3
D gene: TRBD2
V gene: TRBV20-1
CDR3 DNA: TGCAGTGCTGGCGAGATAAGCGGGGGAGGCACAGATACGCAGTATTTT
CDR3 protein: CSAGEISGGGTDTQYF

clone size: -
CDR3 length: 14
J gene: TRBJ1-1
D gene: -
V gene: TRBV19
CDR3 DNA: TGTGCCAGTATCCCGGACGGGAAGAACACTGAAGCTTTCTTT
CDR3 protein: CASIPDGKNTEAFF

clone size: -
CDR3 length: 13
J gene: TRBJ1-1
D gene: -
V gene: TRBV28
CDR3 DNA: TGTGCCAGCAGTTTATCGATGGAAGGGTGGGCTTTCTTT
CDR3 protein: CASSLSMEGWAFF

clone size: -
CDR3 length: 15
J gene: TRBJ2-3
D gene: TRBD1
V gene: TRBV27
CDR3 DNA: TGTGCCAGCAGGGAAGGACAGGGCAAGAAGCGGGCGCAGTATTTT
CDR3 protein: CASREGQGKKRAQYF

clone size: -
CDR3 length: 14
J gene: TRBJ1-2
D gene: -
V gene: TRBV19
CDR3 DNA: TGTGCCAGTAGTATCGGCAGGGAAAACTATGGCTACACCTTC
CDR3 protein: CASSIGRENYGYTF

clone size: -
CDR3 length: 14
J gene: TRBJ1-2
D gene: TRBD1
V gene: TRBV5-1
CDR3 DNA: TGCGCCAGCAGCTTGGACAGGGGTTTTGATGGCTACACCTTC
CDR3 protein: CASSLDRGFDGYTF

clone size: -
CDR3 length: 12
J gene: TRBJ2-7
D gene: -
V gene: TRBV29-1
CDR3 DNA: TGCAGCGCTGTGTGGCCATCCTACGAGCAGTACTTC
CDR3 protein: CSAVWPSYEQYF

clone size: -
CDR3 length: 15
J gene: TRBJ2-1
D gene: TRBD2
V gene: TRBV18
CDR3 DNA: TGTGCCAGCTCACCACCGGCGGGGGGTCACAATGAGCAGTTCTTC
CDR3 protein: CASSPPAGGHNEQFF

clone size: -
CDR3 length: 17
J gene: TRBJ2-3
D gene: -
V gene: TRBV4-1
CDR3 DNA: TGCGCCAGCAGCCAAGTTAGGGGGGCCGTTGTCACAGATACGCAGTATTTT
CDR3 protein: CASSQVRGAVVTDTQYF

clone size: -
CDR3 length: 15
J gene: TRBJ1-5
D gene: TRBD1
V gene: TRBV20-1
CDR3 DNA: TGCAGCACAAAGGAAATCGCAGGGGGCCGACAGCCCCAGCATTTT
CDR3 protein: CSTKEIAGGRQPQHF

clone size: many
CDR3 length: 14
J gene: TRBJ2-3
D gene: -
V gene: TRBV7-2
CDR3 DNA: TGTGCCAGCAGCTTAGCAGGGAGCACAGATACGCAGTATTTT
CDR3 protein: CASSLAGSTDTQYF

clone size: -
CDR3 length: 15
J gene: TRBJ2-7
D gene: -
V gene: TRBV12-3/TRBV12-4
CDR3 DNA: TGTGCCAGCAGGCCCCCGGGAGGGGGCGCGGGTGAGCAGTACTTC
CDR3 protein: CASRPPGGGAGEQYF

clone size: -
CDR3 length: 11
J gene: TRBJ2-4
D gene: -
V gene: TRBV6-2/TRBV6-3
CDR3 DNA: TGTGCCAGCAGCCCCAGAGGCATTCAGTACTTC
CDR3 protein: CASSPRGIQYF

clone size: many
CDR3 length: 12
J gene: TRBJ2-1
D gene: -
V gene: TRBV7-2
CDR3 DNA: TGTGCCAGCAGCTTAACGTACAATGAGCAGTTCTTC
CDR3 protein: CASSLTYNEQFF

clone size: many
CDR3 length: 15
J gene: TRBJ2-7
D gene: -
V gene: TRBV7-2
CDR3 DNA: TGTGCCAGCACCCACGGCCCCGACAGAACCTACGAGCAGTACTTC
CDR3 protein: CASTHGPDRTYEQYF

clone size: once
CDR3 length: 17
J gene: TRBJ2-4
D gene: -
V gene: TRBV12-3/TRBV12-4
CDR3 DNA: TGTGCCAGCAGTCCCCGCGGAGGGACGGCAGCCAAAAACATTCAGTACTTC
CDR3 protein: CASSPRGGTAAKNIQYF

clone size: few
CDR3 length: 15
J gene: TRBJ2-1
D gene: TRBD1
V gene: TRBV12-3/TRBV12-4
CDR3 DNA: TGTGCCAGCAGTTTGGGTGGGACAGGGGCCGATGAGCAGTTCTTC
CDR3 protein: CASSLGGTGADEQFF

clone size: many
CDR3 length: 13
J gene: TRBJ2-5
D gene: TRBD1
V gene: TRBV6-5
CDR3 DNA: TGTGCCAGCAGTTTGGACAGGGCAGAGACCCAGTACTTC
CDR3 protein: CASSLDRAETQYF

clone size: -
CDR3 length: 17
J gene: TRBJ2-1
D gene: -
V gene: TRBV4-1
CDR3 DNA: TGCGCCAGCAGCCAAGGAGGGGGCGGGAGCCTTCGGAATGAGCAGTTCTTC
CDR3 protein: CASSQGGGGSLRNEQFF

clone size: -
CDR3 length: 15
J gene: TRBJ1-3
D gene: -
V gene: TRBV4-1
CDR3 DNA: TGCGCCAGCAGCCAAGGGAGGGCCACGGGAAACACCATATATTTT
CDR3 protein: CASSQGRATGNTIYF

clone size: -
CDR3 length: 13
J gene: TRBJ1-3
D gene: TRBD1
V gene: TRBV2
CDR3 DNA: TGTGCCAGTAGGCCGGGACAGCGAAACACCATATATTTT
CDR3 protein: CASRPGQRNTIYF

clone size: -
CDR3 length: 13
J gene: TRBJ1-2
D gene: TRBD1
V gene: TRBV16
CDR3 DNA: TGTGCCAGCAGCCCGGGACAGGGTAATGGCTACACCTTC
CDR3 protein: CASSPGQGNGYTF

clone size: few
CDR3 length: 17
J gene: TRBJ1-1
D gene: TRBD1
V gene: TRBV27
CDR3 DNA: TGTGCCAGCAGTTTAGCCCCTCCGGCAGGGGGGTTGACTGAAGCTTTCTTT
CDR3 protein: CASSLAPPAGGLTEAFF

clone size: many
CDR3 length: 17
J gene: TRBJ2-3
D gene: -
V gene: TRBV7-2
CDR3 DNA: TGTGCCAGCAGCCCAACCCCGACGGGGTTCTCATCCGATACGCAGTATTTT
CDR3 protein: CASSPTPTGFSSDTQYF

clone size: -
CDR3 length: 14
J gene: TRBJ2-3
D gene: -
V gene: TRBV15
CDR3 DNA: TGTGCCACCAGCAGAAGGGCCCGCACAGATACGCAGTATTTT
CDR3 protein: CATSRRARTDTQYF

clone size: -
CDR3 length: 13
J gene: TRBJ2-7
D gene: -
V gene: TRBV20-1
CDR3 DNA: TGCAGTGCTAGTGTGGGCAGCCCCTACGAGCAGTACTTC
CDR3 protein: CSASVGSPYEQYF

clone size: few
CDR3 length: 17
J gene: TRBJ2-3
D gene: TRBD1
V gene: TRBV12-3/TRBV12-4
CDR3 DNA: TGTGCCAGCAGTTTTGGACAGGGCCGGAGTAGCGCAGATACGCAGTATTTT
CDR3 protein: CASSFGQGRSSADTQYF

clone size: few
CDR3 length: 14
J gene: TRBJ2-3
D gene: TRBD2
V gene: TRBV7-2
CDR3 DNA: TGTGCCAGCAGCCTGACTAGCGTGGCGGATACGCAGTATTTT
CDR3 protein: CASSLTSVADTQYF

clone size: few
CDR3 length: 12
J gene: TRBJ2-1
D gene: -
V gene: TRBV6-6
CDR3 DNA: TGTGCCACAGGCAGGTCCTACAATGAGCAGTTCTTC
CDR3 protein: CATGRSYNEQFF

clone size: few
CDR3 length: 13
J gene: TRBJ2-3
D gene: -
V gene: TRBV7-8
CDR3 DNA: TGTGCCAGCAGGCGAGGGGGGCCAGATACGCAGTATTTT
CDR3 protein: CASRRGGPDTQYF

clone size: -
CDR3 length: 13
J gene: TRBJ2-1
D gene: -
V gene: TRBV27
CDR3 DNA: TGTGCCAGCAGTCCCCAGGGCCTCCGTGAGCAGTTCTTC
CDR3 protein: CASSPQGLREQFF

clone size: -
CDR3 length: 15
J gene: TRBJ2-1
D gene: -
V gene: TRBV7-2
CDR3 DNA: TGTGCCAGCAGCAGGGGGGCTACCCCCTACAATGAGCAGTTCTTC
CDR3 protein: CASSRGATPYNEQFF